What follows describes a single T cell receptor (beta chain). Its antigen remains unidentified. The data were taken from a study of cytomegalovirus exposure and HLA in healthy donors. Study-wide results and limits: The authors later linked a missense DCLRE1C variant to TCR beta V- and J-gene trimming.

Germline V gene data show CDR1 as LNHDA and CDR2 as SQIVND (reference sequence). The CDR3 length is 19 residues. The V end was cut by 2 bases, the J end by 6 bases, with 26 bases between. The PCR made use of 60 Vbeta and 13 Jbeta primers. Only in-frame clones appear in the TCRdb table, and some are missing; sequencing was by immunoSEQ multiplex PCR. The top ten clones hold 2% to 3% of a sample with some 150,000 clones, around four fifths of them seen once. The chain recombines TRBV19 with TRBJ2-1, with D possibly TRBD2 on 5 matching bases. The clonotype originates from a boy aged 2 to 10 in good health and CMV-seronegative. The sample was PBMCs. The CDR3 loop reads CASSINFGSSRAQFNEQFF. The CDR3, as DNA: TGTGCCAGTAGTATAAATTTTGGGAGTAGCAGAGCCCAATTCAATGAGCAGTTCTTC.